Sequencing of this TCR beta chain was carried out in a study of OX40 agonist ivuxolimab in advanced cancers. Study outcomes and limitations: At 0.1 to 3.0 mg/kg, CD4+ and CD8+ blood T cells expanded clonally by week 6.

To note about this clone: The antigen remains unidentified.

TCRdb's copy holds only in-frame clones and misses some; the assay was immunoSEQ multiplex PCR. This table has approximately 6,900 clones, around 80% appearing once. Deletions cut 3 bases from V and 3 bases from J, with 7 bases between. The CDR3 contains 13 residues. CDR1 and CDR2 from the germline V gene are SGDLS and YYNGEE. Sequencing was performed on CD4+ or CD8+ T cells sorted from blood, taken in a trial of the OX40 agonist ivuxolimab. The V gene is TRBV9, the J gene TRBJ2-1; D unresolved. This receptor was identified in an adult with an advanced solid tumor such as melanoma, head and neck, liver or kidney cancer. Here the CDR3 DNA reads TGTGCCAGCAGCGAGGAAGGCTACAATGAGCAGTTCTTC. Translation gives CASSEEGYNEQFF.